The 30 T cell receptor beta chains below come from one sample, sequenced in a study of regulatory T cells in long-lasting Graves disease. Combining iRepertoire HTBI primers with Arm-PCR of CDR3 regions, the authors built TCR beta libraries. TCRdb analysed the multiplex PCR reads with MiXCR anew, one entry per CDR3 protein. This table holds around 480,000 distinct CDR3 sequences, about 17% found once. Stated time point: newly diagnosed GD, antithyroid drugs for less than 3 months. Extracted PBMC RNA gave rise to the TCR library. Another study also made use of these data, one on T cells in Graves' hyperthyroidism and ophthalmopathy.

The input for sequencing was peripheral blood mononuclear cells (PBMCs), taken at new diagnosis, from a patient treated with antithyroid drugs. Receptors were obtained from a man aged 40-55 years with Graves disease.

This clonotype was seen many times. The V and J genes are TRBV20-1 and TRBJ2-1; weak D call: TRBD2 (5 bases). The CDR3 is 15 residues long. V lost 1 base, J lost 2 bases, and 12 bases lay in between. Germline V CDR1 and CDR2: DFQATT, SNEGSKA (reference sequence). The CDR3 DNA is TGCAGTGCTAGAGGGGTGGGAGCCACCTACAATGAGCAGTTCTTC. Translating it yields CSARGVGATYNEQFF.

This sequence joins TRBV28 and TRBJ1-2, with D hard to call. The CDR3 sequence is 14 residues long. The germline V and J ends were trimmed by 5 bases and 2 bases, with 12 bases remaining between them. CDR1 and CDR2 (germline): MDHEN, SYDVKM. This chain's CDR3 is CASSPVGANYGYTF. CDR3 DNA: TGTGCCAGCAGTCCCGTAGGTGCAAACTATGGCTACACCTTC.

This clonotype was seen repeatedly, ten times or more. The chain uses TRBV24-1 and TRBJ2-2; 10 bases fit TRBD2. The junction had 16 bases not matched to a gene; V was cut back by 3 bases and J by 7 bases. The CDR3 runs to 19 residues. Germline V gives CDR1 KGHDR, CDR2 SFDVKD. The CDR3 protein is CATSDSGRGGSVKSGELFF. CDR3 DNA sequence: TGTGCCACCAGTGATAGCGGGAGGGGAGGATCAGTAAAGAGCGGGGAGCTGTTTTTT.

This clonotype was picked up a small number of times. This chain uses TRBV10-2 with TRBJ2-2; D perhaps matches TRBD1 (5 bases). V was cut by 6 bases and J by 2 bases, with 13 bases left in between. CDR3 length: 15 residues. The germline V gene has CDR1 WSHSY and CDR2 SAAADI. CDR3 region: CASSLNRGNTGELFF. CDR3 bases: TGCGCCAGCAGCCTGAATAGGGGTAACACCGGGGAGCTGTTTTTT.

V gene TRBV28 combines with J gene TRBJ1-2; 10 nucleotides match TRBD1. Germline V lookup: CDR1 MDHEN, CDR2 SYDVKM. J lost 4 bases, V lost 5 bases, and 4 bases had no gene match. The CDR3 covers 14 residues. In nucleotides, the CDR3 is TGTGCCAGCAGTGGGACAGGGGCACCCTATGGCTACACCTTC. Residues: CASSGTGAPYGYTF.

This rearrangement joins TRBV5-1 to TRBJ1-2; no clear D gene. V shed 5 bases and J shed 2 bases, with 13 bases lying between them. CDR1 SGHRS and CDR2 YFSETQ come from the germline V gene. The CDR3 is 14 amino acids. The DNA for the CDR3 is TGCGCCAGCAGAACGGCAGGTGCCAACTATGGCTACACCTTC. Translation: CASRTAGANYGYTF.

The V call is TRBV6-1, the J call TRBJ1-6; no clear D gene. V lost 10 bases and J lost 0, with 7 bases in between. The germline gives CDR1 MNHNS, CDR2 SASEGT. This CDR3 is built from 13 residues. The DNA for the CDR3 is TGTGCCACCCCGAGCTCCTATAATTCACCCCTCCACTTT. As protein: CATPSSYNSPLHF.

This clonotype was counted at least ten times. The V call is TRBV2, the J call TRBJ1-1, with TRBD1 as a possible D gene (5 bases). Deletions cut 6 bases from V and 5 bases from J, with 16 bases between. CDR1 and CDR2 (germline): SNHLY, FYNNEI. The CDR3 loop spans 14 amino acids. This CDR3 reads CASRPPGSETEAFF. CDR3 in DNA: TGTGCCAGCAGGCCCCCAGGGTCGGAGACTGAAGCTTTCTTT.

This clonotype has a count of ten or more. This chain joins TRBV7-9 and TRBJ2-7; the D is unclear. There are 12 residues in the CDR3. V was trimmed by 2 bases and J by 1 base, leaving 3 bases between them. Germline V CDR1 and CDR2: SEHNR, FQNEAQ (reference sequence). CDR3 bases: TGTGCCAGCAGCTTACGGTCCTACGAGCAGTACTTC. Protein product: CASSLRSYEQYF. Filled out from reference TRBV7-9 and TRBJ2-7, the complete variable domain reads DTGVSQNPRHKITKRGQNVTFRCDPISEHNRLYWYRQTLGQGPEFLTYFQNEAQLEKSRLLSDRFSAERPKGSFSTLEIQRTEQGDSAMYLCASSLRSYEQYFGPGTRLTVT.

This clonotype was seen ten or more times. The V gene is TRBV7-9, the J gene TRBJ2-3; no clear D gene. V lost 2 bases and J 0 bases, leaving 9 bases between the germline ends. Germline lookup yields CDR1 SEHNR and CDR2 FQNEAQ (reference sequence). The length of the CDR3 is 15 residues. CDR3 nucleotides: TGTGCCAGCAGCTTATTGGGTTCGAGCACAGATACGCAGTATTTT. The encoded protein is CASSLLGSSTDTQYF.

The J gene is TRBJ1-2, the V gene TRBV18; 9 bases match TRBD1. The germline gives CDR1 KGHSH, CDR2 LQKENI. With 3 bases clipped from V and 0 bases from J, the junction kept 5 bases outside the gene matches. The CDR3 contains 16 residues. Here the CDR3 DNA reads TGTGCCAGCTCACCTGCTGGGACAGGGTCTAACTATGGCTACACCTTC. It yields the protein CASSPAGTGSNYGYTF. The whole variable domain, filled in from reference TRBV18 and TRBJ1-2, reads NAGVMQNPRHLVRRRGQEARLRCSPMKGHSHVYWYRQLPEEGLKFMVYLQKENIIDESGMPKERFSAEFPKEGPSILRIQQVVRGDSAAYFCASSPAGTGSNYGYTFGSGTRLTVV.

In this sample, this clonotype turned up a few times. The rearrangement uses TRBV7-9 and TRBJ2-3; D might be TRBD1 (5 bases). TRBJ2-5 matches the DNA end more closely, so the J call is doubtful. There are 10 residues in the CDR3. CDR1 is SEHNR and CDR2 is FQNEAQ in the germline V gene (reference sequence). The chain's CDR3 is CASSQGTQYF. CDR3 bases: TGTGCCAGCAGCCAGGGAACCCAGTACTTC.

CDR3 coding DNA: TGTGCCAGCAGTTACGGGACAGGAAGCAATCAGCCCCAGCATTTT. The encoded protein is CASSYGTGSNQPQHF. The rearrangement joins TRBV6-5 to TRBJ1-5; TRBD1 matches at 8 bases. Germline V gene sequence: CDR1 MNHEY, CDR2 SVGAGI. Germline trimming cut 2 bases from V and 1 base from J; bases unmatched to any gene: 1. The CDR3 consists of 15 residues.

The chain combines TRBV24-1 with TRBJ2-1; D is unclear. This CDR3 has 12 residues. Per the germline V gene, CDR1 is KGHDR and CDR2 is SFDVKD. Trimming removed 5 bases at V and 4 bases at J, with 5 bases between. CDR3 region: CATSAGYNEQFF. CDR3 sequence (DNA): TGTGCCACCAGTGCCGGATACAATGAGCAGTTCTTC.

Ten or more counts support this clonotype. The J gene is TRBJ2-7, the V gene TRBV7-9; 8 nucleotides line up with TRBD1. V shed 6 bases and J 0 bases; nucleotides not matched to a gene: 7. The CDR3 length is 15 residues. Germline CDR1 and CDR2: SEHNR and FQNEAQ (reference sequence). The CDR3 nucleotides read TGTGCCAGCAGTCAGTCCGGGACAGGCTCCTACGAGCAGTACTTC. Residues: CASSQSGTGSYEQYF.

This clonotype was found a few times. The chain is built from TRBV6-5 and TRBJ2-1; perhaps TRBD2 as D (6 bases). The V end was cut by 1 base, the J end by 4 bases, with 11 bases between. The CDR3 length is 15 residues. Germline V gene lookup returns CDR1 MNHEY and CDR2 SVGAGI. CDR3 DNA: TGTGCCAGCAGTTACTTCGGGACTGGTTACAATGAGCAGTTCTTC. Translated, it gives CASSYFGTGYNEQFF.

A remark on this clonotype: With a much larger clone just one base away, this may be a read error. The gene calls are TRBV28 and TRBJ2-5; 10 bases are a match to TRBD2. In germline, CDR1 is MDHEN, CDR2 SYDVKM. CDR3 length: 14 residues. As DNA, the CDR3 is TGTGCCAGCAGTTTACGGACTAGCGGAGAGGCCCAGTACTTC. It codes for CASSLRTSGEAQYF.

Ten or more counts support this clonotype. The chain employs TRBV20-1 and TRBJ2-1; 8 bases map to TRBD2. Germline CDR1 reads DFQATT; CDR2 reads SNEGSKA (reference sequence). The trim removed 0 bases at V and 1 base at J, leaving 8 bases unmatched. This CDR3 region has 17 residues. The DNA for the CDR3 is TGCAGTGCTAGAGATCTCTCGGGGGGGATTTCCTACAATGAGCAGTTCTTC. Translation: CSARDLSGGISYNEQFF.

The sample holds many counts of this clonotype. This sequence joins TRBV11-1 and TRBJ2-1; tentatively, D is TRBD2 (6 bases). The CDR3 covers 15 residues. CDR1 SGHAT and CDR2 FQDESV come from the germline V gene (reference sequence). V lost 6 bases and J 2 bases, leaving 14 bases between the germline ends. This chain's CDR3 is CASSTGTPTYNEQFF. DNA for the CDR3: TGTGCCAGCAGTACCGGGACTCCGACCTACAATGAGCAGTTCTTC.

This clonotype was seen only a few times. The chain is built from TRBV5-4 and TRBJ2-5; TRBD1 is a possible D gene (6 bases). CDR1 is SGHNT and CDR2 is YYREEE in the germline V gene (reference sequence). Trimming took 2 bases from V and 5 from J, leaving 10 bases between them. This CDR3 has 13 residues. DNA of the CDR3: TGTGCCAGCAGCTTTACCCAGGGGGAGACCCAGTACTTC. Its translation is CASSFTQGETQYF. Full variable domain (rest looked up from reference TRBV5-4 and TRBJ2-5): ETGVTQSPTHLIKTRGQQVTLRCSSQSGHNTVSWYQQALGQGPQFIFQYYREEENGRGNFPPRFSGLQFPNYSSELNVNALELDDSALYLCASSFTQGETQYFGPGTRLLVL.

Only a few counts were recorded for this clonotype. This may be a read error, as it is one base from a much larger clone. The chain has TRBV24-1 and TRBJ2-7; 10 positions agree with TRBD1. CDR3 length: 18 residues. Germline V gene lookup returns CDR1 KGHDR and CDR2 SFDVKD. CDR3 protein: CVTSEGGQGISGNYEQYF. As DNA, the CDR3 is TGTGTCACCAGTGAGGGGGGACAGGGGATTAGCGGCAACTACGAGCAGTACTTC.

This clonotype appeared many times. The gene calls are TRBV2 and TRBJ1-2; D might be TRBD1 (5 bases). The CDR3 covers 12 residues. Germline CDR1 reads SNHLY; CDR2 reads FYNNEI. V shed 6 bases and J shed 8 bases, with 13 bases lying between them. The CDR3 DNA reads TGTGCCAGCAGATTCAGGGTTTACGGCTACACCTTC. Protein: CASRFRVYGYTF.

The chain carries TRBV30 and TRBJ2-2, with 8 positions matching TRBD1. Looked up from germline, CDR1 is GTSNPN and CDR2 is SVGIG (reference sequence). V trimming: 1 base; J trimming: 5 bases; junction bases outside the gene matches: 9. The CDR3 is 16 residues long. CDR3 sequence: CAWSALGQGETGELFF. The CDR3 nucleotides are TGTGCCTGGAGTGCCCTAGGACAGGGAGAAACCGGGGAGCTGTTTTTT.

This clonotype was seen at least ten times. V usage is TRBV2 and J usage is TRBJ1-1; D not certain. Germline CDR1 and CDR2: SNHLY and FYNNEI. The V gene lost 2 bases and the J gene lost 2 bases, with 6 bases spanning the gap. The CDR3 sequence is 13 residues long. Here the CDR3 DNA reads TGTGCCAGCAGTGAAAACAGTAACACTGAAGCTTTCTTT. Translating it yields CASSENSNTEAFF. The variable domain in full, completed from reference TRBV2 and TRBJ1-1, reads EPEVTQTPSHQVTQMGQEVILRCVPISNHLYFYWYRQILGQKVEFLVSFYNNEISEKSEIFDDQFSVERPDGSNFTLKIRSTKLEDSAMYFCASSENSNTEAFFGQGTRLTVV.

This sequence joins TRBV2 and TRBJ2-2; 8 bases are shared with TRBD1. The V gene's germline CDR1 is SNHLY and CDR2 FYNNEI. This CDR3 has 14 residues. V shed 5 bases, J shed 6 bases, and the junction held 5 bases outside the gene matches. The CDR3, as DNA: TGTGCCAGCAGTCGGGACAGGAAGCCCGGGGAGCTGTTTTTT. Translating it yields CASSRDRKPGELFF.

There are many counts of this clonotype. The chain recombines TRBV6-1 with TRBJ1-2; TRBD1 aligns across 9 bases. Germline V gene sequence: CDR1 MNHNS, CDR2 SASEGT. This CDR3 spans 16 amino acids. V lost 3 bases to trimming and J lost 4 bases; unmatched junction nucleotides: 9. The CDR3 loop reads CASSDHGSGQGYGYTF. The CDR3 coding sequence is TGTGCCAGCAGTGATCATGGGTCGGGACAGGGCTATGGCTACACCTTC.

This clonotype showed up many times. The chain recombines TRBV12-3 or TRBV12-4 with TRBJ2-7; D uncertain. The CDR3 sequence is 15 residues long. V was trimmed by 5 bases and J by 0 bases, leaving 14 bases between them. The CDR3, as DNA: TGTGCCAGCAGTCGTACTGGACGGAGCTCCTACGAGCAGTACTTC. Amino acids: CASSRTGRSSYEQYF.

This sequence joins TRBV15 and TRBJ2-5; TRBD1 might be the D (5 bases). The V end lost 6 bases, the J end lost 5 bases, and 16 bases lay between the germline ends. Germline V lookup: CDR1 LNHNV, CDR2 YYDKDF (reference sequence). The CDR3 loop spans 14 amino acids. The CDR3 nucleotides read TGTGCCACCAGGATAGGGGCCGGCGAGGAGACCCAGTACTTC. As protein: CATRIGAGEETQYF.

The V and J genes are TRBV29-1 and TRBJ1-2; D gene ambiguous. Germline assignment: CDR1 SQVTM and CDR2 ANQGSEA. With 8 bases removed from V and 8 bases from J, the gap between germline ends came to 15 bases. CDR3 length: 11 amino acids. The CDR3: CSTSGSEGYTF. The CDR3 DNA reads TGCAGCACCTCGGGTTCGGAAGGCTACACCTTC.

This clonotype was counted ten times or more. The rearrangement joins TRBV28 to TRBJ1-5, with D uncertain. V lost 2 bases, J lost 5 bases, and 19 bases lay in between. There are 17 residues in the CDR3. Per germline, CDR1 MDHEN and CDR2 SYDVKM. The CDR3 nucleotides are TGTGCCAGCAGTTTAGCCCAGCTTCTTAATGGGGATCAGCCCCAGCATTTT. Its translation: CASSLAQLLNGDQPQHF.